These T cell receptor beta chains were read from a single sample in a study of T cell responses to AZD1222 COVID-19 vaccine. Measured with immunoSEQ multiplex PCR; TCRdb has only the in-frame clones, and not every one. The profile shows some 100,000 clones, about nine tenths of them singletons. The specimen was peripheral blood, collected on day 0 of AZD1222 vaccination. The receptors originated from an adult in good health. CDR3s include the opening cysteine and the closing phenylalanine or tryptophan. D genes are given only for firm matches. Clone size, where shown, is once, few, many, or a class for clones that have expanded.

D gene	V gene	clone size	J gene	CDR3 protein	CDR3 DNA
TRBD2	TRBV10-3	.	TRBJ2-5	CAIGPLAGANQETQYF	TGTGCCATCGGACCGCTAGCGGGAGCTAACCAAGAGACCCAGTACTTC
.	TRBV19	.	TRBJ1-2	CASRSQGGYTF	TGTGCCAGTCGGAGTCAGGGGGGCTACACCTTC
TRBD1	TRBV5-1	.	TRBJ2-7	CASSLIGTGGYEQYF	TGCGCCAGCAGCTTGATAGGGACAGGGGGCTACGAGCAGTACTTC
.	TRBV30	.	TRBJ1-3	CAWSVLRQFSGNTIYF	TGTGCCTGGAGTGTACTAAGGCAATTCTCTGGAAACACCATATATTTT
TRBD1	TRBV6-5	.	TRBJ2-7	CASRGTGYSYEQYF	TGTGCCAGCAGGGGGACAGGCTACTCCTACGAGCAGTACTTC
.	TRBV28	.	TRBJ1-4	CASGGFATTNEKLFF	TGTGCCAGCGGGGGCTTCGCTACAACTAATGAAAAACTGTTTTTT
.	TRBV12-3/TRBV12-4	.	TRBJ1-6	CASSLPDNSPLHF	TGTGCCAGCAGTTTGCCGGATAATTCACCCCTCCACTTT
.	TRBV4-1	.	TRBJ2-1	CASSQLDLIPSPYNEQFF	TGCGCCAGCAGCCAATTGGACCTAATCCCTTCCCCCTACAATGAGCAGTTCTTC
.	TRBV5-1	.	TRBJ1-6	CASSFGARDSPLHF	TGCGCCAGCAGCTTCGGGGCCCGGGATTCACCCCTCCACTTT
.	TRBV7-8	.	TRBJ1-2	CASSLLGRLQNYGYTF	TGTGCCAGCAGCTTATTAGGCAGACTACAGAACTATGGCTACACCTTC
TRBD1	TRBV4-2	once	TRBJ1-5	CASSQETGANNQPQHF	TGTGCCAGCAGCCAGGAGACAGGGGCAAACAATCAGCCCCAGCATTTT
TRBD2	TRBV28	.	TRBJ2-7	CASSFFRIAGAVKWGYEQYF	TGTGCCAGCAGTTTTTTTCGGATAGCGGGAGCTGTTAAGTGGGGATACGAGCAGTACTTC
TRBD1	TRBV29-1	.	TRBJ2-2	CSAMTGFNTGELFF	TGCAGCGCCATGACAGGGTTCAACACCGGGGAGCTGTTTTTT
TRBD1	TRBV27	.	TRBJ2-3	CASSFRDRGTDTQYF	TGTGCCAGCAGTTTCCGGGACAGGGGCACAGATACGCAGTATTTT
TRBD2	TRBV28	.	TRBJ2-1	CASSLMGLAGTNEQFF	TGTGCCAGCAGTTTAATGGGACTAGCGGGTACGAATGAGCAGTTCTTC
.	TRBV28	once	TRBJ1-5	CASILGQGPLGNQPQHF	TGTGCCAGCATACTAGGTCAGGGCCCTTTGGGTAATCAGCCCCAGCATTTT
.	TRBV28	.	TRBJ1-5	CASSPQGVWDEAQPQHF	TGTGCCAGCAGTCCCCAAGGGGTATGGGACGAGGCCCAGCCCCAGCATTTT
.	TRBV12-3/TRBV12-4	.	TRBJ1-2	CASSFEGLGGYTF	TGTGCCAGCAGTTTTGAGGGACTGGGTGGCTACACCTTC
.	TRBV2	.	TRBJ1-6	CASSGASPLHF	TGTGCCAGCAGTGGGGCTTCACCCCTCCACTTT
.	TRBV28	.	TRBJ2-7	CASSPHYIGREQYF	TGTGCCAGCAGTCCCCACTATATAGGACGCGAGCAGTACTTC
.	TRBV9	.	TRBJ1-3	CASTPLFSGSGNTIYF	TGTGCCAGCACCCCGTTGTTTTCAGGATCTGGAAACACCATATATTTT
TRBD1	TRBV27	.	TRBJ2-4	CASSPGTGRAKNIQYF	TGTGCCAGCAGTCCCGGGACAGGAAGAGCCAAAAACATTCAGTACTTC
.	TRBV6-5	.	TRBJ1-1	CASWGVPLNTEAFF	TGTGCCAGCTGGGGTGTGCCTTTGAACACTGAAGCTTTCTTT
.	TRBV9	.	TRBJ1-2	CASSVASGTNYGYTF	TGTGCCAGCAGCGTAGCGTCAGGGACTAACTATGGCTACACCTTC